The TCR beta chain described here comes from a study of blood T cell repertoires in COVID-19. CDR1 is MNHEY and CDR2 is SMNVEV in the germline V gene (reference sequence). V shed 4 bases, J shed 3 bases, and the junction held 9 bases outside the gene matches. This CDR3 is 16 amino acids long. Using immunoSEQ multiplex PCR, the repertoire was profiled, and TCRdb retains in-frame clones only, with some absent. The table includes about 81,000 clones, 70% to 90% detected once. The sequence was obtained from an elderly woman with acute or convalescent COVID-19. What was sequenced was peripheral blood. This chain links TRBV27 with TRBJ1-1; 9 nucleotides align to TRBD1. As DNA, the CDR3 is TGTGCCAGCAGTTCTTTGGGACAGGGACGAGACACTGAAGCTTTCTTT. It encodes CASSSLGQGRDTEAFF.